This T cell receptor (beta chain) was recovered during a study of cytomegalovirus exposure and HLA in healthy donors. Study-level results: Segments of the TCR beta V type were, in most cases, productive about 87% or about 30% of the time in an earlier analysis.

Germline lookup yields CDR1 MNHEY and CDR2 SVGAGI. This CDR3 contains 14 residues. V was cut by 6 bases and J by 6 bases, with 15 bases left in between. The PCR made use of 60 Vbeta and 13 Jbeta primers. Sequenced by immunoSEQ multiplex PCR; TCRdb stores in-frame clones only, minus some. Of approximately 110,000 clones listed, around 77% are singletons. In regard to this clone: Its antigen is not identified.

The sequence was collected from a human donor in good health. The genes are TRBV6-5 and TRBJ1-5, with D possibly matching TRBD1 (6 bases). Material for sequencing was PBMCs. The CDR3 nucleotides are TGTGCCAGCAGCACAGGGATCGGGGCTCAGCCCCAGCATTTT. It codes for CASSTGIGAQPQHF.